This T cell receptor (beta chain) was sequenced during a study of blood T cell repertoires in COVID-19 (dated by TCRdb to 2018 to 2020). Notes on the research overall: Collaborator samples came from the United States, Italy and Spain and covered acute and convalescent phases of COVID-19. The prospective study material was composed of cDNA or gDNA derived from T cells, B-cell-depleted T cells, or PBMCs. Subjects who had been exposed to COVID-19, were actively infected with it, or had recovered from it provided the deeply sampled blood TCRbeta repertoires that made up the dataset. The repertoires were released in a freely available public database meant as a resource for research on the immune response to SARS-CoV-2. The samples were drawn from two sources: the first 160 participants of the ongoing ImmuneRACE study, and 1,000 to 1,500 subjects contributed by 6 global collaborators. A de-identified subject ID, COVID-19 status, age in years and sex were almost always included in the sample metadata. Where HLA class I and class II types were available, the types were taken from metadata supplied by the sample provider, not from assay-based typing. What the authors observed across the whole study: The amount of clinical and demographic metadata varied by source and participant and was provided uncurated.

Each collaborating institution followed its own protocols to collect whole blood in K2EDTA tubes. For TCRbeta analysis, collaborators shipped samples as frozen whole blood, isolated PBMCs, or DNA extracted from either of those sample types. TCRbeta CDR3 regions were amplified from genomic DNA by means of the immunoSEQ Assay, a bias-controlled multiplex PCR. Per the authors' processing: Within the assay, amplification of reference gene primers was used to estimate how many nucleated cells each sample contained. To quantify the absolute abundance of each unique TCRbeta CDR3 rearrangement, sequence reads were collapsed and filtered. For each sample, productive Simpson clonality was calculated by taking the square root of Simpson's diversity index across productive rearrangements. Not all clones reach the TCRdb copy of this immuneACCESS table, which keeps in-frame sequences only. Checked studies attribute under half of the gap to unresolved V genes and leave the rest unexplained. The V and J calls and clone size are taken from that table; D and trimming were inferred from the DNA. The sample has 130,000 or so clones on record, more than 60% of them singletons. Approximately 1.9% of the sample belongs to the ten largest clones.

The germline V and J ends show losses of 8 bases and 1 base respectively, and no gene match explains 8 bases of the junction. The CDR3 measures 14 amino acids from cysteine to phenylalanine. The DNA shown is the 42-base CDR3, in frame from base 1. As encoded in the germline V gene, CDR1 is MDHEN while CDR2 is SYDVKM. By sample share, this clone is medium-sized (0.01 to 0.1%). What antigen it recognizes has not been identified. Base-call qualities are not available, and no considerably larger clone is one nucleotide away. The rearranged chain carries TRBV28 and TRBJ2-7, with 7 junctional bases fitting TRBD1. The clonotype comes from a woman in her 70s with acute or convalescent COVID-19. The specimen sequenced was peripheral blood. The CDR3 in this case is CASRRGRGSYEQYF. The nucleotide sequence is TGTGCCAGCCGTCGGGGCAGGGGGTCCTACGAGCAGTACTTC.